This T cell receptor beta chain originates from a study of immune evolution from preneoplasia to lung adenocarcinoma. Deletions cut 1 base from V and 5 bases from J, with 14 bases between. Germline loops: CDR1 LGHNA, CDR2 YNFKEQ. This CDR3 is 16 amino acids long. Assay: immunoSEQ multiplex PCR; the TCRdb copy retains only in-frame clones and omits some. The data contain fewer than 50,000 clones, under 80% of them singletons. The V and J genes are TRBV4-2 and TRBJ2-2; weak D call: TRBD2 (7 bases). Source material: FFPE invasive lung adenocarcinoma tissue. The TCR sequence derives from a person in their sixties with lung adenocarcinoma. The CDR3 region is CASSQVWGRGTGELFF. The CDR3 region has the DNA TGTGCCAGCAGCCAAGTTTGGGGGAGGGGGACCGGGGAGCTGTTTTTT.